The 18 T cell receptor beta chains presented below share a single source sample, sequenced in a study of T cells in Graves' hyperthyroidism and ophthalmopathy. Amplified TCR beta CDR3 regions derived from RNA transcripts. First-round RT-PCR targeting the TCR CDR3 was performed with the HTBI primer set. Using its own MiXCR run on the multiplex PCR reads, TCRdb lists one record per CDR3 protein. This table has about 600,000 distinct CDR3 sequences, about a sixth appearing once. The material sequenced was blood. The source is a woman aged 40 to 50 with Graves' ophthalmopathy.

In regard to this clonotype: This may be a read error, as it is one base from a much larger clone. The chain is built from TRBV20-1 and TRBJ2-1; TRBD2 aligns across 9 bases. Germline CDR1 is DFQATT and CDR2 is SNEGSKA (reference sequence). The junction had 4 bases not matched to a gene; V was cut back by 3 bases and J by 4 bases. The CDR3 has 14 amino acids. The CDR3 sequence is CSASLAGVYNEQFF. CDR3 nucleotide sequence: TGCAGTGCTAGCTTAGCGGGAGTGTACAATGAGCAGTTCTTC.

The chain combines TRBV28 with TRBJ2-1; no reliable D call. The CDR3 consists of 16 residues. Germline loops: CDR1 MDHEN, CDR2 SYDVKM. Between the trimmed V and J ends, which lost 6 bases and 0 bases, there was a span of 15 bases. The CDR3 region is CASSTKEYSSYNEQFF. DNA for the CDR3: TGTGCCAGCAGCACGAAGGAGTATTCCTCCTACAATGAGCAGTTCTTC. The whole variable domain, filled in from reference TRBV28 and TRBJ2-1, reads DVKVTQSSRYLVKRTGEKVFLECVQDMDHENMFWYRQDPGLGLRLIYFSYDVKMKEKGDIPEGYSVSREKKERFSLILESASTNQTSMYLCASSTKEYSSYNEQFFGPGTRLTVL.

As for this clonotype: One end of the junction is discordant with germline, which a read error may explain. The CDR3 nucleotides are TGTGTCTGGAGCGATGAGGGGGGGAGGACCCAGTACTTC. Translation: CVWSDEGGRTQYF. The chain joins TRBV30 to TRBJ2-5; perhaps TRBD2 as D (7 bases). The CDR3 has 13 residues. Germline CDR1 GTSNPN, CDR2 SVGIG (reference sequence).

This clonotype was picked up many times. This chain links TRBV7-9 with TRBJ2-3; D is possibly TRBD2 (6 bases). The V gene's germline CDR1 is SEHNR and CDR2 FQNEAQ (reference sequence). Between the trimmed V and J ends, which lost 2 bases and 0 bases, there was a span of 15 bases. The CDR3 spans 17 residues. This CDR3 reads CASSLQESGYSTDTQYF. The CDR3 coding sequence is TGTGCCAGCAGCTTACAAGAAAGCGGGTATAGCACAGATACGCAGTATTTT.

This clonotype was seen many times. The rearrangement joins TRBV11-2 to TRBJ2-1, with TRBD2 identical over 9 bases. V trimming: 5 bases; J trimming: 8 bases; junction bases outside the gene matches: 7. The germline gives CDR1 SGHAT, CDR2 FQNNGV. This CDR3 has 14 residues. DNA of the CDR3: TGTGCCAGCAGCGAGGCGGCGGGAGGGGATGAGCAGTTCTTC. Protein sequence: CASSEAAGGDEQFF.

This clonotype was detected many times. This chain's CDR3 is CASSYFGVLGNTEAFF. The CDR3 DNA is TGTGCCAGCAGTTACTTCGGGGTATTAGGAAACACTGAAGCTTTCTTT. J is TRBJ1-1 and V is TRBV6-5; D not resolved. Germline V gene data show CDR1 as MNHEY and CDR2 as SVGAGI. Trimming cost V 1 base and J 2 bases, with 14 bases left between them. The CDR3 sequence is 16 residues long.

Worth noting for this clonotype: A read error may explain this, as a much larger clone is one base away. The CDR3 is CASSPATLNLSEQFF. Written as DNA, the CDR3 is TGTGCCAGCTCACCAGCAACGCTTAATCTAAGTGAGCAGTTCTTC. V and J are TRBV18 and TRBJ2-1; D is uncertain. The V end lost 2 bases, the J end lost 9 bases, and 17 bases lay between the germline ends. The CDR3 spans 15 residues. In germline, CDR1 is KGHSH, CDR2 LQKENI.

This clonotype showed up just a few times. The chain combines TRBV27 with TRBJ1-4; no firm D call. The CDR3 totals 16 residues. Trimming removed 0 bases at V and 0 bases at J, with 8 bases between. CDR1 MNHEY and CDR2 SMNVEV come from the germline V gene (reference sequence). Here the CDR3 reads CASSLSIPATNEKLFF. The CDR3 DNA is TGTGCCAGCAGTTTATCGATTCCAGCAACTAATGAAAAACTGTTTTTT. The whole variable domain, filled in from reference TRBV27 and TRBJ1-4, reads EAQVTQNPRYLITVTGKKLTVTCSQNMNHEYMSWYRQDPGLGLRQIYYSMNVEVTDKGDVPEGYKVSRKEKRNFPLILESPSPNQTSLYFCASSLSIPATNEKLFFGSGTQLSVL.

This clonotype was counted ten times or more. The CDR3 DNA sequence: TGTGCCTGGCGGAGAACAACTAATGAAAAACTGTTTTTT. It translates to CAWRRTTNEKLFF. The chain carries TRBV30 and TRBJ1-4, with D unresolved. The V end lost 5 bases, the J end lost 0 bases, and 7 bases lay between the germline ends. The CDR3 totals 13 residues. Per germline, CDR1 GTSNPN and CDR2 SVGIG (reference sequence).

This clonotype was picked up many times. The chain couples TRBV20-1 to TRBJ2-3; TRBD1 matches 7 bases. The CDR3 is 15 residues long. The germline V gene has CDR1 DFQATT and CDR2 SNEGSKA (reference sequence). After removal of 6 bases from V and 4 bases from J, the junction contained 13 bases not matched to a gene. The CDR3 loop is CSALGQYDVADTQYF. CDR3 bases: TGCAGTGCCCTGGGACAGTATGATGTAGCAGATACGCAGTATTTT.

J is TRBJ1-5 and V is TRBV28; 8 bases are shared with TRBD1. CDR1 and CDR2 from the germline V gene are MDHEN and SYDVKM. V dropped 2 bases and J dropped 4; count of bases not matched to a gene: 4. This CDR3 has 15 residues. Here the CDR3 reads CASSLHRGTNQPQHF. CDR3 in DNA: TGTGCCAGCAGTTTACACAGGGGGACGAATCAGCCCCAGCATTTT.

The sample holds one count of this clonotype. The rearrangement joins TRBV5-1 to TRBJ2-7; tentative D call: TRBD1 (5 bases). Germline V lookup: CDR1 SGHRS, CDR2 YFSETQ. V was shortened by 6 bases and J by 0 bases, with 10 bases between the two germline ends. The CDR3 is 13 amino acids. The CDR3: CASTGSISYEQYF. CDR3 nucleotides: TGCGCCAGCACAGGGTCTATCTCCTACGAGCAGTACTTC.

Notes on this clonotype: A much larger clone sits a single nucleotide away, making a read error possible. The chain recombines TRBV3-1 with TRBJ1-1, with D unresolved. V was cut by 4 bases and J by 4 bases, with 16 bases left in between. CDR1 is LGHDT and CDR2 is YNNKEL in the germline V gene (reference sequence). There are 15 residues in the CDR3. In DNA form, the CDR3 reads TGTGCCAGCAGCCGAGCCCTAAGCGGGAGCACTGAAGCTTTCTTT. Amino acid sequence: CASSRALSGSTEAFF.

The V gene is TRBV9, the J gene TRBJ2-1; 12 bases fit TRBD2. The length of the CDR3 is 16 residues. Looked up from germline, CDR1 is SGDLS and CDR2 is YYNGEE. Germline trimming cut 4 bases from V and 7 bases from J; bases unmatched to any gene: 9. CDR3 in DNA: TGTGCCAGCAGCTTAAGAACCCTAGCGGGGGGGAATGAGCAGTTCTTC. This translates into CASSLRTLAGGNEQFF.

This clonotype has just a few counts. One end of the junction fails to match germline, which may point to a read error. Written as DNA, the CDR3 is TGTGCCAGCTCACATCGGAACAACGACTACGAGCAGTGCTTC. Protein sequence: CASSHRNNDYEQCF. The chain carries TRBV18 and TRBJ2-7, with TRBD2 as a possible D gene (5 bases). CDR1 is KGHSH, CDR2 LQKENI, per germline. The CDR3 runs to 14 residues.

This chain connects TRBV24-1 to TRBJ1-1; the D is unclear. The CDR3 sequence is 12 residues long. Per the germline V gene, CDR1 is KGHDR and CDR2 is SFDVKD. Trimming removed 11 bases at V and 3 bases at J, with 12 bases between. CDR3 coding DNA: TGTGCCAACTGCGGTCGCGACACTGAAGCTTTCTTT. Its translation: CANCGRDTEAFF.

This clonotype was picked up one time. The J gene is TRBJ2-2, the V gene TRBV28, with D perhaps matching TRBD2 (7 bases). The CDR3 covers 14 residues. Germline values: CDR1 MDHEN, CDR2 SYDVKM. Trimming took 11 bases from V and 6 from J, leaving 19 bases between them. The CDR3 sequence: CASRRGGASGELFF. As DNA, the CDR3 is TGTGCCTCCCGGAGGGGGGGCGCGTCCGGGGAGCTGTTTTTT.

The V gene is TRBV5-1, the J gene TRBJ2-3; D remains ambiguous. Trimming stripped 8 bases from V and 6 bases from J, with 19 bases between. Germline CDR1 is SGHRS and CDR2 is YFSETQ. CDR3 length equals 14 residues. CDR3 sequence (DNA): TGCGCCAGTGCCCGGGTGGGCGGCGCGGATACGCAGTATTTT. Its protein is CASARVGGADTQYF.